This T cell receptor beta chain was captured in a study of OX40 agonist ivuxolimab in advanced cancers. Study information: Treatment of patients was with ivuxolimab, an agonistic anti-OX40 (CD134) antibody.

This clone has a handful of counts. Its antigen is undetermined. Study-wide results and limits: Averaging showed that CD8+ T cells had more expanded clones than CD4+ did.

Blood got drawn at baseline, again on cycle 4 day 1, and then on cycle 7 day 1. The CDR3 runs 15 residues. Germline CDR1 is MGHDK and CDR2 is SYGVNS. The V and J ends lost 5 bases and 4 bases respectively, with 17 bases between them. Assay: immunoSEQ multiplex PCR; the TCRdb copy retains only in-frame clones and omits some. The sample consists of approximately 81,000 clones, under 95% of them appearing once. The receptor comes from an adult with an advanced solid tumor such as melanoma, head and neck, liver or kidney cancer. Sequencing was performed on CD4+ or CD8+ T cells sorted from blood, taken in a trial of the OX40 agonist ivuxolimab. The rearrangement links TRBV25-1 to TRBJ1-1; possibly TRBD1 for D (6 bases). The CDR3 DNA follows: TGTGCCAGCAGTCTTTCGATGGTGGGGGCCACTGAAGCTTTCTTT. Its protein is CASSLSMVGATEAFF.